This T cell receptor beta chain comes out of a study of cytomegalovirus exposure and HLA in healthy donors (dated by TCRdb to the late 2010s). The study in broad terms: An earlier analysis of more than 550 of the donors reported about 260 Gb of sequence data and around 110 million unique TCR beta sequences obtained from about 179 million T cells. Approximately 310 gigabases of sequencing data and approximately 80 million unique TCR sequences were included in an early release covering about 700 HLA-typed donors. Of the 350 to 450 genotyped donors, 81% were placed in the genetic ancestry cluster associated with self-reported Caucasian donors. The study was designed to test whether signatures of past pathogen exposure could be identified by cataloging public T cell receptors. The T cell repertoires of 666 subjects were profiled by immunosequencing and related to cytomegalovirus serostatus. A separate validation cohort of about 110 different subjects was used in addition to the approximately 610-subject first cohort. To predict cytomegalovirus infection status, the study brought together high-throughput TCR immunosequencing, statistical association of individual TCRs with disease status, and machine learning. In a later analysis, previously published TCR beta repertoires from fewer than 750 donors were re-analyzed and high-resolution HLA genotyping was added so that TCR occurrence patterns could be studied. Rather than drawing on any new phenotypic data, the later analysis identified candidate immune exposures from TCR beta sequences and the way those sequences occurred across donors. An earlier analysis of several hundred of the donors applied high-throughput TCR beta sequencing to assess whether each TCR beta V gene segment acted as functional or pseudogenic. Donor age, sex, ethnicity and CMV serostatus were collected together with the repertoire data. Genome-wide SNP genotypes for about 55% of the roughly 670 donors were used in a later genetic analysis, which treated that subset as a discovery cohort. All discovery cohort repertoires had been generated on a single sequencing platform. Both class I and class II loci were covered by HLA typing, at four-digit resolution. Typing coverage differed by locus: A, B, C, DRB1 and DQB1 were typed in about 620-640 donors, DQA1 in 522, DPA1 in 600 to 610, and DPB1 in just under 490. About 5 DR-DQ haplotypes were handled as single units for association and clustering, since linkage in the cohort was strong. Among about 400 genotyped donors of the cohort, an average of roughly 230,000 unique TCR beta nucleotide sequences was sequenced per donor, of which about 19% were non-productive.

Overall study outcomes, separate from this receptor: In vitro tests confirmed that a few of the cytomegalovirus-associated TCR beta chains recognize cytomegalovirus antigens. In an earlier analysis of fewer than 750 of the donors, most TCR beta V segments were observed in productive rearrangements about 87% or about 30% of the time, broadly matching IMGT annotations. Most TCR sequences were observed very rarely across donors, whereas some public TCRs were present in many individuals. A further reported finding was that TCR beta sequences accurately predicted the HLA-A and HLA-B alleles for most subjects in the first cohort. A later genetic analysis reported fewer N-insertions in productive TCRs among donors in an Asian-associated ancestry cluster than the roughly 700-donor mean. The classifier was reported to diagnose cytomegalovirus status with high specificity and sensitivity in both the original cohort and the validation cohort. The 87-base-pair reads could not distinguish some IMGT-functional V segments, including TRBV6-2 and TRBV6-3, so those segments were excluded. The presence/absence analyses assumed that sequencing depth was roughly uniform across donors, and that assumption may not be true. Immune exposure information for the cohort was limited to CMV serostatus. When HLA alleles, especially DR and DQ, strongly co-occurred, TCR associations were difficult to assign to individual alleles. V-gene and J-gene trimming of TCR beta chains was associated with a missense DCLRE1C variant in a later genetic analysis, and the association was replicated in an independent cohort. Because HLA typing was missing for some donors at each locus, association tests included only the typed subset. A cluster of highly shared sequence variants was judged likely to be a technical artifact of the sequencing pipeline. The study gave a list of 150 to 200 TCR beta chains associated with cytomegalovirus. In a later analysis, the rate of TCR association differed among HLA loci, with DRB1 alleles having the most associated TCRs and HLA-C alleles having the fewest. Linkage disequilibrium might explain the correlated functional status among segregating V segments, but an unknown experimental factor could not be ruled out. According to a later analysis, parvovirus B19, influenza, CMV and Epstein-Barr virus appeared linked to several top co-occurrence clusters. According to the authors, the approach could potentially be generalized to other disease states and immunological phenotypes. Specific HLA alleles were associated with around 18,000 TCR beta sequences at a false discovery rate of 0.05 in a later analysis. Most CMV-associated TCR beta chains appeared to be HLA-restricted in a later analysis, and the HLA associations seemed to be driven largely by CMV exposure. Only TCR beta chains were sequenced in this cohort, and the absence of alpha or paired-chain data limited detectable features. Because counts were too low, some 17 rarely observed V segments, including chromosome 9 orphons, were left out of the earlier analysis of over 550 of the donors. A later analysis found that HLA-associated TCR beta chains were more clonally expanded and had lower generation probabilities than equally common non-associated chains.

Library construction relied on the immunoSEQ multiplex PCR assay. For the multiplex PCR, a mixture combining 60 forward primers for TCR Vbeta segments and 13 reverse primers for TCR Jbeta segments was used. The CDR3 region of rearranged TCR beta genes was amplified from genomic DNA with a multiplex PCR assay. The amplified TCR beta libraries were sequenced on the Illumina HiSeq System as 87-base-pair reads. Per the source publication's procedure: A later analysis tallied tens of millions of unique TCR beta chains across the 666 repertoires, and about 10 million of those chains were shared by two or more donors. Raw reads were error-corrected and collapsed into unique sequences with a nearest-neighbor algorithm that merged closely related sequences to remove PCR and sequencing errors. CDR3 sequences were aligned to IMGT reference sequences to assign V, D and J gene segments. For a sequence to be retained, a match of at least six nucleotides was required to both a V gene segment and a J gene segment. A rearrangement counted as productive if the CDR3 had no stop codons and remained in frame with V and J, and every other rearrangement counted as non-productive. Following IMGT convention, CDR3 was defined as the stretch from the second conserved V-encoded cysteine to the conserved J-encoded phenylalanine. The earlier analysis of 587 of the donors excluded sequences that lacked an unambiguous match to a single V gene segment. An earlier analysis of fewer than 750 of the donors called V segments functional above 56.7% productive rearrangements and segregating when the between-donor standard deviation exceeded 5%. A statistical classification framework was built to diagnose cytomegalovirus status from the catalog of TCR beta chain sequences. In a later analysis, V and J genes were assigned by comparing TCR nucleotide sequences against IMGT/GENE-DB human TR gene sequences. The TCRdist pipeline was used in a later analysis to assign CDR3 sequences and most-parsimonious VDJ recombination scenarios. In a later analysis, each TCR beta chain was defined by its CDR3 amino acid sequence together with its V-gene family, and reads without a unique V-gene family were excluded. A later analysis removed 592 highly shared, low-generation-probability nucleotide sequences to deal with suspected cross-contamination and a sequencing artifact. In a later analysis, a clonal expansion index for each public chain was calculated from normalized within-repertoire ranks of inferred template counts. In a later analysis, generation probabilities were computed using a VDJ recombination model fitted to out-of-frame rearrangements, and the results were checked against IGoR. Hypergeometric tests were used in a later analysis to score TCR-TCR, TCR-HLA and TCR-CMV co-occurrence, with a repertoire-size bias correction applied to the TCR pairs. In a later analysis, false discovery rates were estimated by permuting HLA or CMV assignments 20 times. In a later analysis, co-occurring TCRs were grouped using DBSCAN, and TCRdist sequence similarity was added for clustering within HLA-allele-positive subsets. Repertoires with fewer than 30,000 or more than 120,000 public chains were left out of co-occurrence clustering, as were roughly five repertoires with anomalous nucleotide sharing. Sourced from immuneACCESS, this table was stored by TCRdb with only in-frame sequences that have V and J called. A share of the clones is absent; for the studies checked, an unresolved V gene accounts for under half, and the remainder has no known explanation. V and J calls and clone size are those listed in that table; D and trimming were worked out from the DNA. The sample records 200,000 to 300,000 clones, roughly 87% of which are singletons. 5.4% of the sample is in the top ten clones.

Germline trimming: 4 bases from V, 8 bases from J; junction bases outside gene matches: 5. From a lookup of the germline V gene, CDR1 and CDR2 are SGDLS and YYNGEE. There are 12 amino acids in the CDR3, from cysteine to phenylalanine inclusive. The kept DNA is CDR3 alone, 36 bases in frame from the first base. Of note for this clone: Its antigen is unknown. Nothing much larger sits one base from this clone, and base qualities are not available.

The cohort comprised hundreds of healthy bone marrow donors. At the time of sampling, all cohort members were nominally healthy, though unrecorded immune exposures were likely present. The donor tested CMV seropositive, placing the donor among the 289 seropositive members of the cohort. A peripheral blood sample was provided by each donor, and peripheral blood mononuclear cells were used for TCR beta sequencing. Genomic DNA extraction from the blood cell samples was performed with the Qiagen DNeasy Blood Extraction Kit. Sample: PBMCs. The sequence joins TRBV9 to TRBJ1-2; 7 middle bases align to TRBD1. The sequence derives from a woman aged 40 to 50 in good health and CMV-seropositive. The CDR3 in this case is CASSRQGNGYTF. The DNA is as follows: TGTGCCAGCAGCCGACAGGGAAACGGCTACACCTTC.